This T cell receptor (beta chain) emerged from a study of blood T cell repertoires in COVID-19. Study background: T cells, B-cell-depleted T cells, or PBMCs provided the cDNA or gDNA that served as material.

Per the germline V gene, CDR1 is SGHTS and CDR2 is YDEGEE. V was clipped by 1 base and J by 1 base; unmatched bases: 5. The CDR3 consists of 16 residues. Study processing details: Reference gene primer amplification gave estimated nucleated cell counts. Sequenced by immunoSEQ multiplex PCR; TCRdb stores in-frame clones only, minus some. V and J calls and clone size are as listed in that table; D and trimming were resolved from the DNA. This table has about 400,000 clones, roughly nine tenths appearing once. This TCR was sampled from a woman younger than 30 with acute COVID-19. Sequences were obtained from PBMCs or T cells enriched from blood (not recorded which). The V gene is TRBV5-8, the J gene TRBJ2-3, with 8 bases identical to TRBD1. The CDR3 nucleotides read TGTGCCAGCAGCTTGCCCCCGGGACAGGGCACAGATACGCAGTATTTT. Its translation is CASSLPPGQGTDTQYF.